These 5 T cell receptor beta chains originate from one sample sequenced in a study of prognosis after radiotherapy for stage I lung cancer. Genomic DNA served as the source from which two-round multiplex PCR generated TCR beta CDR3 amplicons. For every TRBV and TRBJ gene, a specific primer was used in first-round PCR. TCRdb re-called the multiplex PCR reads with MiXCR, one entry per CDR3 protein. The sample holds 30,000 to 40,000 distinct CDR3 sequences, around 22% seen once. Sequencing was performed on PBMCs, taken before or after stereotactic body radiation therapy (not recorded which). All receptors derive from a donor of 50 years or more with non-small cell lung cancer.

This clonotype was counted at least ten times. As DNA, the CDR3 is TGTGCCAGCAGCCCCCCTATAGCGGGGACAGATACGCAGTATTTT. Protein product: CASSPPIAGTDTQYF. V and J are TRBV9 and TRBJ2-3, with 8 bases that match TRBD2. The V gene end was trimmed by 4 bases and the J gene end by 3 bases; junction bases not matched to a gene: 7. CDR3 length: 15 amino acids. The germline V gene has CDR1 SGDLS and CDR2 YYNGEE.

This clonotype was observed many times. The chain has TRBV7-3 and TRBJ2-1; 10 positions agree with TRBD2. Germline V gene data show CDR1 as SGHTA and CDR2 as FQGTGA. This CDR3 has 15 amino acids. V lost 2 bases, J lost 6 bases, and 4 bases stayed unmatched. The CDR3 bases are TGTGCCAGCAGCTTAGAAGCGGGAGGGCGCAATGAGCAGTTCTTC. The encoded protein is CASSLEAGGRNEQFF.

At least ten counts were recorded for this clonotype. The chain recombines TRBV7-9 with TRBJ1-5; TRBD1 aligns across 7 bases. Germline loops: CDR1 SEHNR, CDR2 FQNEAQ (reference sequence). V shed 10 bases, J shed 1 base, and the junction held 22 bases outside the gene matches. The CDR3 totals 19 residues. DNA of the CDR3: TGTGCCAATACACCCCCCGTGACAGGGCTGAGCTTAAGCAATCAGCCCCAGCATTTT. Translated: CANTPPVTGLSLSNQPQHF.

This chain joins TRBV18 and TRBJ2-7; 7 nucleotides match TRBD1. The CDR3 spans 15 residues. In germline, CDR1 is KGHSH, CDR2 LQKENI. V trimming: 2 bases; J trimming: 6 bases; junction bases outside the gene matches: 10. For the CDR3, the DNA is TGTGCCAGCTCACCAGCAGGGGGTATCCCCCGCGAGCAGTACTTC. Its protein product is CASSPAGGIPREQYF.

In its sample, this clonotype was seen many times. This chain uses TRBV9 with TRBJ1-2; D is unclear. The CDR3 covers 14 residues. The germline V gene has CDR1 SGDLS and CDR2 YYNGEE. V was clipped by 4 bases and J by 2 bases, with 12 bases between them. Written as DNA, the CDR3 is TGTGCCAGCAGCCCCAATGGAGGAAACTATGGCTACACCTTC. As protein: CASSPNGGNYGYTF.